Sequencing of this T cell receptor beta chain was carried out in a study of blood T cell repertoires in COVID-19. Whole-study context: PBMCs, B-cell-depleted T cells, or T cells provided the cDNA or gDNA that made up the material.

In the original analysis: Reference gene primer amplification gave nucleated cell count estimates. Some clones are missing from TCRdb's copy, which holds only in-frame ones; the method was immunoSEQ multiplex PCR. For V, J and clone size, that table is used; D and trimming come from the DNA. Among 150,000 to 200,000 clones listed, over 75% were seen once. This study enrolled people aged roughly 18 to 89 from approximately 25 US geographic areas. Clinical history as reported by participants underpinned cohort assignment. Trimming removed 5 bases at V and 4 bases at J, with 12 bases between. Per the germline V gene, CDR1 is SGHTA and CDR2 is FQGNSA. This CDR3 has 15 residues.

This TCR derives from a woman aged 40 to 50 with acute COVID-19. V gene TRBV7-2 combines with J gene TRBJ1-6, with TRBD1 as a possible D gene (6 bases). Material for sequencing was PBMCs or T cells enriched from blood (not recorded which). CDR3 amino acids: CASSADRPYNSPLHF. CDR3 bases: TGTGCCAGCAGCGCTGACAGGCCATATAATTCACCCCTCCACTTT.